The 31 T cell receptor beta chains listed next were all sequenced from one sample in a study of T cells expressing NK-cell markers. Using the 5' RACE reads, TCRdb records one entry per CDR3 protein without DNA. This sample's table reports around 550,000 distinct CDR3 sequences. Sequencing input: blood T cells: a sorted CD56 or NKG2C T cell subset, CD4+ or CD8+ T cells, or bulk PBMC T cells (not recorded which). The receptors shown here come from a man aged 18 to 30 in good health.

The V gene is TRBV10-3, the J gene TRBJ2-7; TCRdb's D call of TRBD2 is untestable without DNA. This CDR3 is 13 amino acids long. Germline CDR1 and CDR2: ENHRY and SYGVKD. CDR3 protein: CAISELLAGEQYF.

CDR3 amino acids: CASSFVDSPYEQYF. The J gene is TRBJ2-7, the V gene TRBV12-3 or TRBV12-4. The CDR3 sequence is 14 residues long.

V and J are TRBV29-1 and TRBJ2-3; TCRdb's D call of TRBD2 is untestable without DNA. In germline, CDR1 is SQVTM, CDR2 ANQGSEA. This CDR3 region has 14 residues. CDR3 region: CSVDYREGTDTQYF.

J is TRBJ2-1 and V is TRBV5-1; lacking DNA, the TRBD1 call made by TCRdb goes unchecked. Germline CDR1 and CDR2: SGHRS and YFSETQ. This CDR3 has 16 amino acids. The CDR3 reads CASSLLTGHSDNEQFF.

The rearrangement links TRBV5-5 to TRBJ2-2; TCRdb's D call, TRBD2, is unchecked because there is no DNA. From germline, CDR1 is SGHKS and CDR2 YYEKEE (reference sequence). There are 16 residues in the CDR3. The CDR3 spells CASSRTSGREGGELFF.

The chain couples TRBV6-2 or TRBV6-3 to TRBJ2-2; absent DNA, TCRdb's TRBD2 call cannot be checked. The V gene's germline CDR1 is MNHEY and CDR2 SVGEGT. CDR3 length: 16 amino acids. CDR3 sequence reads: CASSFPMAGVSGELFF.

J is TRBJ2-2 and V is TRBV30; with no DNA, the TCRdb D assignment of TRBD1 cannot be verified. The length of the CDR3 is 14 residues. Germline V lookup: CDR1 GTSNPN, CDR2 SVGIG (reference sequence). CDR3 sequence reads: CAWSEGSEGGELFF.

The rearrangement uses TRBV28 and TRBJ2-7; TCRdb indicates TRBD2, and absent DNA this call remains unverified. CDR1 is MDHEN and CDR2 is SYDVKM in the germline V gene. The CDR3 has 14 amino acids. This CDR3 is CASNAGLAGDEQYF.

The chain uses TRBV20-1 and TRBJ2-6; absent DNA, TCRdb's TRBD2 call cannot be checked. This CDR3 has 19 residues. The germline V gene encodes CDR1 DFQATT and CDR2 SNEGSKA (reference sequence). The CDR3 loop reads CSARGGARLALSGANVLTF.

The chain recombines TRBV7-6 with TRBJ2-1; without DNA, the TCRdb call of TRBD2 cannot be checked. This CDR3 contains 16 residues. Germline V lookup: CDR1 SGHVS, CDR2 FNYEAQ. This CDR3 is CASSRTSVSSYNEQFF.

The gene calls are TRBV3-1 and TRBJ2-1; the TCRdb call, TRBD1, lacks DNA for checking. The CDR3 loop spans 17 amino acids. Germline CDR1 reads LGHDT; CDR2 reads YNNKEL (reference sequence). CDR3 sequence reads: CASSQGGNGQGFFGQFF.

The chain joins TRBV9 to TRBJ2-7; TCRdb names TRBD2, which stays unverified in the absence of DNA. The CDR3 loop spans 15 amino acids. Germline V gene sequence: CDR1 SGDLS, CDR2 YYNGEE. CDR3 in amino acids: CASSEGLADSYEQYF.

The chain has TRBV12-3 or TRBV12-4 and TRBJ1-2; TCRdb picks TRBD1, but there is no DNA to check that call. This CDR3 contains 14 residues. CDR3 sequence reads: CASSFFGSRGGYTF.

The chain uses TRBV20-1 and TRBJ2-1; the D gene TCRdb calls, TRBD2, cannot be checked with no DNA. The germline CDR1 and CDR2 sequences are DFQATT and SNEGSKA (reference sequence). CDR3 length equals 15 residues. This CDR3 reads CSALLTSGIYNEQFF.

CDR3 protein: CASSPGTPAGYTF. The chain joins TRBV4-2 to TRBJ1-2; the TRBD1 assignment by TCRdb is unverifiable without DNA. This CDR3 has 13 amino acids. Looked up from germline, CDR1 is LGHNA and CDR2 is YNFKEQ.

The chain links TRBV5-1 to TRBJ1-3. The CDR3 is 13 amino acids. CDR1 is SGHRS and CDR2 is YFSETQ in the germline V gene. This chain's CDR3 is CASSVRVGNTIYF.

The genes are TRBV12-3 or TRBV12-4 and TRBJ1-5. The CDR3 contains 14 residues. CDR3 amino acids: CASTTSYSNQPQHF.

The chain recombines TRBV20-1 with TRBJ1-6; TCRdb proposes TRBD1, but this gene call is untestable without DNA. Per germline, CDR1 DFQATT and CDR2 SNEGSKA (reference sequence). There are 16 residues in the CDR3. The CDR3 loop is CSARYGTGDYNSPLHF.

The chain carries TRBV5-1 and TRBJ2-3; TCRdb calls TRBD1, which cannot be checked without DNA. The CDR3 consists of 15 residues. CDR1 SGHRS and CDR2 YFSETQ come from the germline V gene. The CDR3 sequence is CASSLGGSDTDTQYF.

The rearrangement joins TRBV12-3 or TRBV12-4 to TRBJ2-5; TCRdb picks TRBD2, but there is no DNA to check that call. The CDR3 covers 17 residues. The CDR3 protein is CASSLETSGSLQETQYF.

This chain connects TRBV6-5 to TRBJ1-6. The CDR3 length is 13 residues. Germline CDR1 reads MNHEY; CDR2 reads SVGAGI. The CDR3: CASGIRRSSPLHF.

This sequence joins TRBV11-2 and TRBJ2-3. Germline V gives CDR1 SGHAT, CDR2 FQNNGV. This CDR3 has 15 residues. The chain's CDR3 is CASSLDIGSADTQYF.

The V and J genes are TRBV5-1 and TRBJ2-3. The CDR3 totals 13 residues. CDR1 is SGHRS, CDR2 YFSETQ, per germline. The CDR3 region is CASTMVGADTQYF.

This sequence joins TRBV29-1 and TRBJ2-2; TCRdb's D gene call, TRBD1, goes unchecked for lack of DNA. Germline CDR1 SQVTM, CDR2 ANQGSEA. The CDR3 sequence is 17 residues long. CDR3 amino acids: CSVASRQGAVNTGELFF.

V is TRBV5-1 and J is TRBJ2-1; the TCRdb D gene call, TRBD1, has no DNA to confirm it. CDR3 length: 19 residues. Germline loops: CDR1 SGHRS, CDR2 YFSETQ. The chain's CDR3 is CASSLSTGGRERAYNEQFF.

The CDR3 spells CASSYSLSPGETQYF. This rearrangement joins TRBV6-5 to TRBJ2-5; the D call from TCRdb, TRBD1, cannot be confirmed without DNA. This CDR3 is built from 15 residues. Germline-derived CDR1 and CDR2 are MNHEY and SVGAGI.

V gene TRBV15 combines with J gene TRBJ1-1. CDR3 length: 12 amino acids. Germline CDR1 LNHNV, CDR2 YYDKDF (reference sequence). CDR3 protein: CATSRDPPGAFF.

This chain uses TRBV6-1 with TRBJ1-5. This CDR3 region has 16 residues. From germline, CDR1 is MNHNS and CDR2 SASEGT. CDR3 amino acids: CASSAYSNPSNQPQHF.

The gene calls are TRBV7-9 and TRBJ1-2; TCRdb's D call of TRBD1 is untestable without DNA. This CDR3 has 15 amino acids. CDR1 is SEHNR, CDR2 FQNEAQ, per germline (reference sequence). The CDR3 spells CASSPVRGGTYGYTF.

J is TRBJ2-7 and V is TRBV7-2; the D call of TRBD2 rests on TCRdb alone, since no DNA is present to check it. The CDR3 sequence is 15 residues long. The V gene's germline CDR1 is SGHTA and CDR2 FQGNSA. The CDR3 loop reads CASTSGLANSYEQYF. Filled out from reference TRBV7-2 and TRBJ2-7, the complete variable domain reads GAGVSQSPSNKVTEKGKDVELRCDPISGHTALYWYRQSLGQGLEFLIYFQGNSAPDKSGLPSDRFSAERTGGSVSTLTIQRTQQEDSAVYLCASTSGLANSYEQYFGPGTRLTVT.

This chain connects TRBV5-1 to TRBJ2-1; TCRdb's assignment of TRBD2 cannot be checked, as there is no DNA. Germline CDR1 and CDR2: SGHRS and YFSETQ. This CDR3 contains 13 residues. CDR3 loop: CASSLGGRIRQFF.